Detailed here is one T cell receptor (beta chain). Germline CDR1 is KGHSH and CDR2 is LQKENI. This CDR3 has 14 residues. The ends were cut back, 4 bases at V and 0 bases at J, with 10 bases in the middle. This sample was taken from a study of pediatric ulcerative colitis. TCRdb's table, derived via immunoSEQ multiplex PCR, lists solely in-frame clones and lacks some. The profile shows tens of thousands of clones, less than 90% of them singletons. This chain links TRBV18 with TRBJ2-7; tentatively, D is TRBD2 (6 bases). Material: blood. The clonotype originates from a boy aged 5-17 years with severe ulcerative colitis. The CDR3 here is CASSQLSGSYEQYF. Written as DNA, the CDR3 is TGTGCCAGCTCACAGCTTAGCGGCTCCTACGAGCAGTACTTC.